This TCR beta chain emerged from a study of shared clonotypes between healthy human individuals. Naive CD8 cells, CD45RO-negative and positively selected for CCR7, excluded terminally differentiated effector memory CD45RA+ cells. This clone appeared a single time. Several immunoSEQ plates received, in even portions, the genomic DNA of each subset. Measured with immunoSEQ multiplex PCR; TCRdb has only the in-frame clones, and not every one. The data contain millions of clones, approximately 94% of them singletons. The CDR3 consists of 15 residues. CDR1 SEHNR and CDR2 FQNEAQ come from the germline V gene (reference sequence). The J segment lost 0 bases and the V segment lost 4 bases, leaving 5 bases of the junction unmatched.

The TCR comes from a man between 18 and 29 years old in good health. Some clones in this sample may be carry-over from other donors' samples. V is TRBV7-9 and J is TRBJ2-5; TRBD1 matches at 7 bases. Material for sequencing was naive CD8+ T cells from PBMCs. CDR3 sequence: CASSSRDSYQETQYF. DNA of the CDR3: TGTGCCAGCAGCTCCCGGGACAGTTACCAAGAGACCCAGTACTTC.